Each of the 15 T cell receptor beta chains below was sequenced from the same sample in a study of OX40 agonist ivuxolimab in advanced cancers. Method: immunoSEQ multiplex PCR; TCRdb's copy keeps in-frame clones and lacks some. The sample consists of tens of thousands of clones, around 82% of them appearing once. Sequencing was performed on CD4+ or CD8+ T cells sorted from blood, taken in a trial of the OX40 agonist ivuxolimab. These receptors were taken from an adult with an advanced solid tumor such as melanoma, head and neck, liver or kidney cancer.

V is TRBV5-1 and J is TRBJ1-1; 7 bases are shared with TRBD1. The V segment lost 2 bases and the J segment 3 bases; nucleotides outside the gene matches: 1. The V gene's germline CDR1 is SGHRS and CDR2 YFSETQ. The CDR3 consists of 13 residues. The CDR3 nucleotides are TGCGCCAGCAGCTTCCAGGGGGACACTGAAGCTTTCTTT. Its protein product is CASSFQGDTEAFF.

The J gene is TRBJ1-4, the V gene TRBV15; TRBD1 might be the D (5 bases). V lost 1 base and J 3 bases, leaving 12 bases between the germline ends. Germline values: CDR1 LNHNV, CDR2 YYDKDF (reference sequence). The CDR3 covers 16 residues. The CDR3 DNA reads as TGTGCCACCAGCAGAGTGGCACAGGTCCCTAATGAAAAACTGTTTTTT. Translation gives CATSRVAQVPNEKLFF.

The chain is built from TRBV30 and TRBJ2-7; TRBD1 matches 9 bases. Germline V CDR1 and CDR2: GTSNPN, SVGIG (reference sequence). V shed 4 bases, J shed 3 bases, and the junction held 13 bases outside the gene matches. The CDR3 consists of 16 residues. CDR3 loop: CAWTPSGTGMVYEQYF. The CDR3 DNA is TGTGCCTGGACCCCTTCGGGGACAGGGATGGTCTACGAGCAGTACTTC. Combining the CDR3 with reference TRBV30 and TRBJ2-7 gives the whole variable domain SQTIHQWPATLVQPVGSPLSLECTVEGTSNPNLYWYRQAAGRGLQLLFYSVGIGQISSEVPQNLSASRPQDRQFILSSKKLLLSDSGFYLCAWTPSGTGMVYEQYFGPGTRLTVT.

The CDR3 protein is CASSEYKGGEAFF. The CDR3 coding sequence is TGTGCCAGCAGTGAATATAAGGGGGGGGAAGCTTTCTTT. The chain carries TRBV25-1 and TRBJ1-1; TRBD1 is a possible D gene (6 bases). Trimming shortened V by 0 bases and J by 8 bases, and 10 bases separated the two germline ends. Germline V gene data show CDR1 as MGHDK and CDR2 as SYGVNS. This CDR3 spans 13 amino acids.

V gene TRBV6-5 combines with J gene TRBJ1-4, with a weak D call TRBD1 (5 bases). The CDR3 spans 14 residues. Germline-derived CDR1 and CDR2 are MNHEY and SVGAGI. V shed 7 bases and J shed 7 bases, with 16 bases lying between them. DNA of the CDR3: TGTGCCAGCACATCCGGGGCCTGGGGTGAAAAACTGTTTTTT. Amino acids: CASTSGAWGEKLFF.

The table lists this clone with a few counts. The J gene is TRBJ2-7, the V gene TRBV19; D tentatively fits TRBD1 or TRBD2 (5 bases each). Germline CDR1 is LNHDA and CDR2 is SQIVND (reference sequence). The V gene lost 5 bases and the J gene lost 0 bases, with 11 bases spanning the gap. The CDR3 is 14 amino acids. CDR3 DNA: TGTGCCAGTAGTGCTACCGGGGCCTCCTACGAGCAGTACTTC. Its translation is CASSATGASYEQYF.

The DNA for the CDR3 is TGCGCCAGCATGGAGGAGGGAGCTGGAAACACCATATATTTT. Its protein is CASMEEGAGNTIYF. The chain carries TRBV5-1 and TRBJ1-3, with D hard to call. Germline V CDR1 and CDR2: SGHRS, YFSETQ. This CDR3 has 14 residues. V was clipped by 6 bases and J by 2 bases, with 12 bases between them. The whole variable domain, filled in from reference TRBV5-1 and TRBJ1-3, reads KAGVTQTPRYLIKTRGQQVTLSCSPISGHRSVSWYQQTPGQGLQFLFEYFSETQRNKGNFPGRFSGRQFSNSRSEMNVSTLELGDSALYLCASMEEGAGNTIYFGEGSWLTVV.

This chain links TRBV11-2 with TRBJ2-2; 9 bases map to TRBD2. The V gene's germline CDR1 is SGHAT and CDR2 FQNNGV. This CDR3 region has 14 residues. Trimming removed 7 bases from V and 6 bases from J; junction bases left unmatched: 6. CDR3 residues: CASIRGGAPGELFF. The CDR3 bases are TGTGCCAGCATTCGCGGGGGGGCACCCGGGGAGCTGTTTTTT.

A single count supports this clone. The rearrangement joins TRBV7-2 to TRBJ1-1; the match to TRBD1 covers 8 bases. The junction had 3 bases not matched to a gene; V was cut back by 5 bases and J by 1 base. The CDR3 has 14 residues. The germline gives CDR1 SGHTA, CDR2 FQGNSA. CDR3 in DNA: TGTGCCAGCAGCGTGACAGGGGCGAACACTGAAGCTTTCTTT. Protein sequence: CASSVTGANTEAFF. Using reference TRBV7-2 and TRBJ1-1 for the parts outside the CDR3, the full variable domain is GAGVSQSPSNKVTEKGKDVELRCDPISGHTALYWYRQSLGQGLEFLIYFQGNSAPDKSGLPSDRFSAERTGGSVSTLTIQRTQQEDSAVYLCASSVTGANTEAFFGQGTRLTVV.

The J gene is TRBJ1-1, the V gene TRBV6-1; D might be TRBD1 (6 bases). Germline CDR1 MNHNS, CDR2 SASEGT. This CDR3 region has 14 residues. Trimming took 8 bases from V and 0 from J, leaving 13 bases between them. In nucleotides, the CDR3 is TGTGCCAGCTTCTGGGGGACATTGAACACTGAAGCTTTCTTT. It specifies CASFWGTLNTEAFF.

In this sample, this clone turned up a few times. The rearrangement joins TRBV30 to TRBJ2-3; D possibly matches TRBD1 or TRBD2 (6 bases each). Germline V gives CDR1 GTSNPN, CDR2 SVGIG (reference sequence). CDR3 size: 15 residues. Trimming removed 0 bases at V and 1 base at J, with 11 bases between. CDR3 nucleotide sequence: TGTGCCTGGAGTGTACACGGGGGCGGCACAGATACGCAGTATTTT. Encoded protein: CAWSVHGGGTDTQYF.

This chain connects TRBV19 to TRBJ1-5, with 10 bases fitting TRBD1. The CDR3 is made up of 15 amino acids. The V segment lost 7 bases and the J segment 3 bases; nucleotides outside the gene matches: 6. Per germline, CDR1 LNHDA and CDR2 SQIVND (reference sequence). The CDR3 DNA follows: TGTGCCAGTAAGAAGACAGGGGGCGTCAATCAGCCCCAGCATTTT. This sequence encodes CASKKTGGVNQPQHF.

The CDR3 protein is CASSPGGGNEQFF. CDR3 sequence (DNA): TGTGCCAGCAGCCCCGGTGGGGGCAATGAGCAGTTCTTC. The chain carries TRBV4-2 and TRBJ2-1; perhaps D is TRBD1 or TRBD2 (5 bases each). The germline gives CDR1 LGHNA, CDR2 YNFKEQ. The CDR3 is 13 residues long. V lost 4 bases and J lost 6, with 10 bases in between.

This sequence joins TRBV9 and TRBJ2-3, with 9 nucleotides matching TRBD1. The CDR3 consists of 17 residues. Germline CDR1 is SGDLS and CDR2 is YYNGEE. V dropped 4 bases and J dropped 0; count of bases not matched to a gene: 9. CDR3 DNA: TGTGCCAGCAGCCCCCGGGGACAGGGCCCTAGCACAGATACGCAGTATTTT. It yields the protein CASSPRGQGPSTDTQYF.

V is TRBV9 and J is TRBJ2-7, with D perhaps being TRBD1 or TRBD2 (5 bases each). The CDR3 spans 16 residues. V was shortened by 0 bases and J by 4 bases, with 17 bases between the two germline ends. Germline V lookup: CDR1 SGDLS, CDR2 YYNGEE. CDR3 residues: CASSVDGEGTSYEQYF. CDR3 in DNA: TGTGCCAGCAGCGTAGATGGAGAGGGGACGAGTTACGAGCAGTACTTC.